The 5 T cell receptor beta chains below all came from one sample that was sequenced in a study of T-cell reconstitution after alpha-beta-depleted transplantation in children (dated by TCRdb to between 2015 and 2016). Library method: PCR. The listed sequencing device is Illumina HiSeq 2500. TCR libraries were prepared with molecular barcoding, using unique molecular identifiers to normalize TCRbeta repertoire quantification. Through fastp at Q25 and MiXCR, TCRdb rebuilt clones from the public reads, retaining in-frame beta chains. For every CDR3 protein sequence, its rows merge into one entry that carries the most common genes and DNA. The sample has 200,000 to 250,000 distinct CDR3 sequences on record, about a tenth of them singletons. The ten largest clones take up over 5.5% of the sample. Specimen: PBMCs from the stem cell graft donor, collected from the stem cell graft. The receptors were sampled from a human donor who donated a stem cell graft to a child with acute lymphoblastic leukemia.

In regard to this clonotype: Germline is not matched at one junction end, which may reflect a read error. The rearrangement joins TRBV7-8 to TRBJ1-5; no clear D gene. The germline gives CDR1 SGHVS, CDR2 FQNEAQ. The CDR3 has 14 residues. The CDR3 nucleotides read TGTTCCAGCAGCTTAGATCCCGTCGTTGGGCCCCAGCATTTT. It is translated as CSSSLDPVVGPQHF. The full variable domain, completed using reference TRBV7-8 and TRBJ1-5, is GAGVSQSPRYKVAKRGQDVALRCDPISGHVSLFWYQQALGQGPEFLTYFQNEAQLDKSGLPSDRFFAERPEGSVSTLKIQRTQQEDSAVYLCSSSLDPVVGPQHFGDGTRLSIL.

V usage is TRBV6-2 or TRBV6-3 and J usage is TRBJ2-3; 7 nucleotides match TRBD1. After removal of 7 bases from V and 6 bases from J, the junction contained 13 bases not matched to a gene. This CDR3 is 15 amino acids long. The germline V gene has CDR1 MNHEY and CDR2 SVGEGT. The CDR3 DNA reads as TGTGCCAGCACTGCTTGGACAGGCACATTGGATACGCAGTATTTT. It is translated as CASTAWTGTLDTQYF.

The chain recombines TRBV4-2 with TRBJ2-2; the match to TRBD1 covers 8 bases. The V gene end was trimmed by 3 bases and the J gene end by 4 bases; junction bases not matched to a gene: 7. Germline values: CDR1 LGHNA, CDR2 YNFKEQ. The CDR3 sequence is 16 residues long. Here the CDR3 reads CASSHSRGQGTGELFF. Written as DNA, the CDR3 is TGTGCCAGCAGCCACAGCAGGGGGCAGGGCACCGGGGAGCTGTTTTTT.

There are many counts of this clonotype. The CDR3 DNA sequence: TGCGCCAGCAGCCCATGGACAGGGGTCGATGAGCAGTTCTTC. Translation: CASSPWTGVDEQFF. The chain combines TRBV5-1 with TRBJ2-1; 9 positions agree with TRBD1. The ends lost 4 bases at V and 8 bases at J; junction bases unmatched: 7. The CDR3 runs 14 residues. Germline assignment: CDR1 SGHRS and CDR2 YFSETQ.

This clonotype has only a few counts. DNA for the CDR3: TGTGCCAGCAGAACAGGGGGCCCCTACGAGCAGTACTTC. As protein: CASRTGGPYEQYF. The V call is TRBV27, the J call TRBJ2-7, with 9 positions matching TRBD1. V gave up 6 bases and J gave up 2 bases; unmatched junction bases: 2. The CDR3 consists of 13 residues. Germline-derived CDR1 and CDR2 are MNHEY and SMNVEV (reference sequence).